This entry features one T cell receptor (beta chain) sequence. Its cognate antigen is unknown. These data belong to a study of shared clonotypes between healthy human individuals. Notes on the study in general: Among donors, sharing of clonotypes was expected to be affected by sequencing depth.

Produced via immunoSEQ multiplex PCR; TCRdb's table is partial and in-frame only. This sample has some 470,000 clones, with around 80% found just once. This CDR3 has 17 amino acids. Per germline, CDR1 SGDLS and CDR2 YYNGEE. The V gene lost 6 bases and the J gene lost 3 bases, with 22 bases spanning the gap. The rearrangement links TRBV9 to TRBJ2-1; TRBD2 is a possible D gene (7 bases). The sequence derives from a woman aged 40 to 50 in good health. Some clones in this sample may be carry-over from other donors' samples. Sequencing used PBMCs. CDR3 coding DNA: TGTGCCAGCACCCTAGGGGGGGGTAGGACAAGCTACAATGAGCAGTTCTTC. This encodes CASTLGGGRTSYNEQFF.